The 2 T cell receptor beta chains below all came from one sample that was sequenced in a study of cytomegalovirus exposure and HLA in healthy donors. Amplification used 60 Vbeta primers and 13 Jbeta primers. This table comes from immunoSEQ multiplex PCR, and its TCRdb copy is limited to in-frame clones, with some not included. The sample's table shows approximately 80,000 clones. The sequencing sample was made of PBMCs. All receptors come from a man aged 18 to 30 in good health and CMV-seropositive.

CDR3: CSARTRGEQYF. The DNA of the CDR3 is TGCAGTGCTAGAACTCGGGGAGAGCAGTACTTC. The J gene is TRBJ2-7, the V gene TRBV20-1; D might be TRBD2 (5 bases). The CDR3 has 11 residues. Trimming removed 2 bases at V and 7 bases at J, with 9 bases between. Germline V gene lookup returns CDR1 DFQATT and CDR2 SNEGSKA (reference sequence).

The gene calls are TRBV11-2 and TRBJ1-1; tentative D call: TRBD1 (6 bases). The CDR3 is 12 residues long. Germline assignment: CDR1 SGHAT and CDR2 FQNNGV. Trimming shortened V by 10 bases and J by 8 bases, and 17 bases separated the two germline ends. The CDR3 is CAIDGTGTEAFF. DNA for the CDR3: TGTGCCATAGACGGTACCGGGACAGAAGCTTTCTTT. Filled out from reference TRBV11-2 and TRBJ1-1, the complete variable domain reads EAGVAQSPRYKIIEKRQSVAFWCNPISGHATLYWYQQILGQGPKLLIQFQNNGVVDDSQLPKDRFSAERLKGVDSTLKIQPAKLEDSAVYLCAIDGTGTEAFFGQGTRLTVV.